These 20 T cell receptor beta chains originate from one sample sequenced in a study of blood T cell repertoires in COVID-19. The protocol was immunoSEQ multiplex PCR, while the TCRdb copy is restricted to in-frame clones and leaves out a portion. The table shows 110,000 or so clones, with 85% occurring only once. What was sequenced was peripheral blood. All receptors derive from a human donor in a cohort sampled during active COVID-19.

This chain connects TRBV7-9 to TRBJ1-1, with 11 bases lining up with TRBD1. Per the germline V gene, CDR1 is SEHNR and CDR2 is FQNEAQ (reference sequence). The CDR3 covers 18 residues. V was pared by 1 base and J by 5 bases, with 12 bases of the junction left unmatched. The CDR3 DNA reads TGTGCCAGCAGCTTAGGAGCGGGACAGGGGGTTAGTGGAACTGAAGCTTTCTTT. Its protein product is CASSLGAGQGVSGTEAFF.

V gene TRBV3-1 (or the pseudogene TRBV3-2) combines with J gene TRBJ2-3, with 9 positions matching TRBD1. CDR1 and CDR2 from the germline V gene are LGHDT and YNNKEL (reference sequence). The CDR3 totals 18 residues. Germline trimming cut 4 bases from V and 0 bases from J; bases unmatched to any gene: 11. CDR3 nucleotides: TGTGCCAGCAGCCCAGTCCCGGGACAGGGAGAAAGCACAGATACGCAGTATTTT. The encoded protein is CASSPVPGQGESTDTQYF.

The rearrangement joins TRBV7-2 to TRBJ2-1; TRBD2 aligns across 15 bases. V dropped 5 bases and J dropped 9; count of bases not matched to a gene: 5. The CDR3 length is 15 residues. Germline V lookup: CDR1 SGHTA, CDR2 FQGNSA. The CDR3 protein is CASSQVGLAGGEQFF. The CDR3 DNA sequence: TGTGCCAGCAGCCAGGTGGGACTAGCGGGGGGTGAGCAGTTCTTC.

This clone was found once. For the CDR3, the DNA is TGTGCCTGGACTCCGGTAGGAGGGAACTATGGCTACACCTTC. This translates into CAWTPVGGNYGYTF. This rearrangement joins TRBV30 to TRBJ1-2; D is undetermined. This CDR3 comprises 14 residues. Trimming cost V 4 bases and J 2 bases, with 14 bases left between them. Germline V gene lookup returns CDR1 GTSNPN and CDR2 SVGIG (reference sequence). The full variable domain, its missing parts supplied by reference TRBV30 and TRBJ1-2, is SQTIHQWPATLVQPVGSPLSLECTVEGTSNPNLYWYRQAAGRGLQLLFYSVGIGQISSEVPQNLSASRPQDRQFILSSKKLLLSDSGFYLCAWTPVGGNYGYTFGSGTRLTVV.

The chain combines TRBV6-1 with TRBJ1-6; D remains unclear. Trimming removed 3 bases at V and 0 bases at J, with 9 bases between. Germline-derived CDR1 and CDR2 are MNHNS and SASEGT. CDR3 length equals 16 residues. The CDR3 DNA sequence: TGTGCCAGCAGTGAGAATAGCAACTCCTATAATTCACCCCTCCACTTT. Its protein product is CASSENSNSYNSPLHF.

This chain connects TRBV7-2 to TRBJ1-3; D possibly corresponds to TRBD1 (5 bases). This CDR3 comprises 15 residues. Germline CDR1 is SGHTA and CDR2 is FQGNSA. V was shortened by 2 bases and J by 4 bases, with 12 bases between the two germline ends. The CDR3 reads CASSLLGQTGNTIYF. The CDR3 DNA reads TGTGCCAGCAGCTTACTGGGGCAAACCGGAAACACCATATATTTT.

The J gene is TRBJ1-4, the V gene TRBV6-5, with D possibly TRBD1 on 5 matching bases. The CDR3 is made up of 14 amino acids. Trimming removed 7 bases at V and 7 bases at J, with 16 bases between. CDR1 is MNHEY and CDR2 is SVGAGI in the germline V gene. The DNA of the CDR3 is TGTGCCAGCATGAGCGGGGCAGATGTTGAAAAACTGTTTTTT. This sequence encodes CASMSGADVEKLFF.

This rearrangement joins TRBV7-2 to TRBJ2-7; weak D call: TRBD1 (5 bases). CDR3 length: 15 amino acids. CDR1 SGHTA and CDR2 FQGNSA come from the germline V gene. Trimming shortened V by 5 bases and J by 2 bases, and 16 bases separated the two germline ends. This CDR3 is CASSAQVLPTYEQYF. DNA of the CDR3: TGTGCCAGCAGCGCACAGGTGCTACCGACCTACGAGCAGTACTTC. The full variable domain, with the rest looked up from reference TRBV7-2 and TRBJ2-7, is GAGVSQSPSNKVTEKGKDVELRCDPISGHTALYWYRQSLGQGLEFLIYFQGNSAPDKSGLPSDRFSAERTGGSVSTLTIQRTQQEDSAVYLCASSAQVLPTYEQYFGPGTRLTVT.

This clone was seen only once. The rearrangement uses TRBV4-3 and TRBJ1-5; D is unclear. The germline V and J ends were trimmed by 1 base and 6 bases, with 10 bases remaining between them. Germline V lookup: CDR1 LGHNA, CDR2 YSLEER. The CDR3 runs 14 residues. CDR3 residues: CASSQASTGQPQHF. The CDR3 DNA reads TGCGCCAGCAGCCAAGCCTCGACGGGTCAGCCCCAGCATTTT.

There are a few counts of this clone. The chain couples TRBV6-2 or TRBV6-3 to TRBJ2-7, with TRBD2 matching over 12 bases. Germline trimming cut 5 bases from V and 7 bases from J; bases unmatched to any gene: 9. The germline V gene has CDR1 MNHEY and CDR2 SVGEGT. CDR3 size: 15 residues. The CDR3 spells CASSGNGLAGYEQYF. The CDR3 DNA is TGTGCCAGCAGTGGCAATGGACTAGCGGGGTATGAGCAGTACTTC.

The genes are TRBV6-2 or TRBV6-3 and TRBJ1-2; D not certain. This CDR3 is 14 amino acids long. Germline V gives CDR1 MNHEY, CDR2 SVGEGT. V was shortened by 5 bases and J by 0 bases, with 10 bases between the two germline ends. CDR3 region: CASSLRLPNYGYTF. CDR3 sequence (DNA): TGTGCCAGCAGTCTACGACTCCCTAACTATGGCTACACCTTC.

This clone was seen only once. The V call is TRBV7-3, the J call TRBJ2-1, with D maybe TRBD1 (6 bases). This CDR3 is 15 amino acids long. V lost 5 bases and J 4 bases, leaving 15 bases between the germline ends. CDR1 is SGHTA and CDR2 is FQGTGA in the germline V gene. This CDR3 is CASSPNRVGYNEQFF. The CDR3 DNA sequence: TGTGCCAGCAGCCCAAACAGGGTTGGGTACAATGAGCAGTTCTTC.

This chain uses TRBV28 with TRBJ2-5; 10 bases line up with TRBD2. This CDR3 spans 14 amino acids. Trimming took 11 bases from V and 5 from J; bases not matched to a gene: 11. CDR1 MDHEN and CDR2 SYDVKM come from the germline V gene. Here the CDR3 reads CAAVSGGRGETQYF. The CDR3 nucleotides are TGTGCCGCTGTTAGCGGGGGGCGAGGGGAGACCCAGTACTTC.

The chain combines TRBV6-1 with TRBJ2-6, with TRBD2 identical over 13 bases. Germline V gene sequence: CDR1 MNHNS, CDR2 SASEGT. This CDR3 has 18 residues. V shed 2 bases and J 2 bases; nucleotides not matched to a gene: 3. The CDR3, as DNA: TGTGCCAGCAGTGAACCGGGACTAGCGGGGCCTGGGGCCAACGTCCTGACTTTC. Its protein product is CASSEPGLAGPGANVLTF.

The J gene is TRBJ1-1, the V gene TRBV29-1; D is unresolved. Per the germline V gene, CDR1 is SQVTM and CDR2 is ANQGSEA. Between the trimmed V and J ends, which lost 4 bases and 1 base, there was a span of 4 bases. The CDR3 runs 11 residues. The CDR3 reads CSVARNTEAFF. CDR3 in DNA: TGCAGCGTTGCGCGGAACACTGAAGCTTTCTTT.

DNA of the CDR3: TGCGCCAGCAGCCAACAGGGTACGCAGTATTTT. It codes for CASSQQGTQYF. The chain links TRBV5-1 to TRBJ2-3, with D tentatively TRBD1 (6 bases). V was trimmed by 4 bases and J by 8 bases, leaving 8 bases between them. In germline, CDR1 is SGHRS, CDR2 YFSETQ. The length of the CDR3 is 11 residues.

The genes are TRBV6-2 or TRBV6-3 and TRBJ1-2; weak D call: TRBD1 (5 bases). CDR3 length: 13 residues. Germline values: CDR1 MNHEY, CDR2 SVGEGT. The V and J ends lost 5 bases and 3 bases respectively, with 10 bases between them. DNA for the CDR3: TGTGCCAGCAGTACTTGGGGGGACTATGGCTACACCTTC. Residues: CASSTWGDYGYTF.

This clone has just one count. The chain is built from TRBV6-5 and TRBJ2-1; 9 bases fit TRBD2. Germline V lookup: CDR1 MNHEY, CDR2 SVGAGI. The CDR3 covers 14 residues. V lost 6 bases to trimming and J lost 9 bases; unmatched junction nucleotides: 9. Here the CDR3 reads CASSLAGAIGEQFF. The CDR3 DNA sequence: TGTGCCAGCAGCTTAGCGGGGGCGATCGGTGAGCAGTTCTTC.

CDR3 in amino acids: CASSQSTGRSEAFF. The CDR3 DNA reads as TGCGCCAGCAGCCAATCTACAGGGCGGTCTGAAGCTTTCTTT. V and J are TRBV4-3 and TRBJ1-1, with TRBD1 as a possible D gene (6 bases). V was clipped by 2 bases and J by 6 bases, with 13 bases between them. Germline V CDR1 and CDR2: LGHNA, YSLEER. The CDR3 is made up of 14 amino acids.

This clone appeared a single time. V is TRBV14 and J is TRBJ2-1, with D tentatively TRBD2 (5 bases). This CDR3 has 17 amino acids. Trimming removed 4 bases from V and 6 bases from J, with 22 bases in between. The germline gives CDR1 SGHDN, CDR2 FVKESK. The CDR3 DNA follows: TGTGCCAGCAGCCCCCCTAGGACTGCCCCGTGGGGCAATGAGCAGTTCTTC. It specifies CASSPPRTAPWGNEQFF.